This TCR beta chain was identified in a study of blood T cell repertoires in COVID-19 (dated by TCRdb to 2020 to 2021). For the wider study: The collaborator samples originated in the United States, Italy and Spain and spanned the acute and convalescent phases of COVID-19. The prospective study material was composed of cDNA or gDNA derived from T cells, B-cell-depleted T cells, or PBMCs. Deeply sampled blood TCRbeta repertoires from subjects exposed to, actively infected with, or recovered from COVID-19 were included in the dataset. The repertoires were released in a freely available public database intended as a resource for research on the immune response to SARS-CoV-2. The samples were drawn from the first 160 participants of the ongoing ImmuneRACE study and from more than 1,000 subjects provided by 6 global collaborators. The sample metadata nearly always contained a de-identified subject ID, COVID-19 status, age in years and sex. Where available, HLA class I and class II types were taken from metadata supplied by the sample provider and were not determined by assay-based typing.

As for this clone: Its antigen has not been determined. Base quality data are lacking; no much larger clone is found one base away.

The immunoSEQ Assay, a bias-controlled multiplex PCR, was used to amplify TCRbeta CDR3 regions from genomic DNA. The source study handled its data this way. Within the assay, amplification of reference gene primers was used to estimate how many nucleated cells each sample contained. Sequence reads were collapsed and filtered to measure the absolute abundance of every unique TCRbeta CDR3 rearrangement. Productive Simpson clonality was computed per sample as the square root of Simpson's diversity index over productive rearrangements. In TCRdb, the immuneACCESS table is reduced to in-frame sequences with V and J assigned. These tables do not hold every clone; where another copy was compared, an unresolved V gene accounts for under half, and the others remain unexplained. Clone size and the V and J calls come from that table; the DNA yielded D and trimming. The sample has 30,000 to 50,000 clones on record, more than 80% of them singletons. The ten largest clonotypes hold approximately 15% of the sample.

The investigation overall reported the following: The quantity of clinical and demographic metadata differed by source and by participant and was supplied without curation.

Each collaborating institution followed its own protocols to collect whole blood in K2EDTA tubes. For TCRbeta analysis, collaborator samples were shipped as frozen whole blood, as isolated PBMCs, or as DNA extracted from either sample type. Its CDR3 holds 14 amino acids, cysteine through phenylalanine. The DNA shown is the 42-base CDR3, in frame from base 1. From the germline V gene, CDR1 is SGHTA and CDR2 is FQGNSA. V loses 3 bases at its end and J loses 4 bases; junction bases beyond the gene matches: 4. Sequencing was carried out using peripheral blood. The sequence derives from a man aged 50 to 60 with active or convalescent COVID-19. The chain is assembled from TRBV7-2 and TRBJ2-5; 8 central nucleotides agree with TRBD1. The encoded CDR3 is CASSFYGQGETQYF. The nucleotide sequence is given as TGTGCCAGCAGCTTCTACGGACAGGGAGAGACCCAGTACTTC.